A single sample gave rise to the 27 T cell receptor beta chains below, sequenced in a study of post-analysis software for immune sequencing data. Included in the TCR beta cDNA libraries were unique molecular identifiers. TCRdb reprocessed the PCR reads with MiXCR, giving one entry per CDR3 protein. The repertoire holds about 540,000 distinct CDR3 sequences, with roughly 34% as singletons. Their antigens remain unidentified. Findings and limits, study-wide: Five or six TRBV segments appeared more often in patients than in controls, and TRBV5-6, TRBV5-1 and TRBV20-1 were among these.

Sequenced material: blood. The receptors come from a girl aged 2-17 years with multiple sclerosis.

The chain links TRBV7-9 to TRBJ2-1; 8 nucleotides line up with TRBD2. The germline gives CDR1 SEHNR, CDR2 FQNEAQ (reference sequence). The CDR3 runs 16 residues. Germline trimming cut 5 bases from V and 9 bases from J; bases unmatched to any gene: 15. CDR3: CASSHPGGPVRGEQFF. DNA of the CDR3: TGTGCCAGCAGCCACCCGGGGGGGCCAGTTCGAGGTGAGCAGTTCTTC. Based on the CDR3 plus reference TRBV7-9 and TRBJ2-1, the full variable domain is DTGVSQNPRHKITKRGQNVTFRCDPISEHNRLYWYRQTLGQGPEFLTYFQNEAQLEKSRLLSDRFSAERPKGSFSTLEIQRTEQGDSAMYLCASSHPGGPVRGEQFFGPGTRLTVL.

This clonotype was counted a few times. This chain connects TRBV3-1 to TRBJ1-1; D gene unclear. The V end lost 0 bases, the J end lost 1 base, and 6 bases lay between the germline ends. The V gene's germline CDR1 is LGHDT and CDR2 YNNKEL (reference sequence). The length of the CDR3 is 14 residues. Written as DNA, the CDR3 is TGTGCCAGCAGCCAAGATGTCGGGAACACTGAAGCTTTCTTT. It codes for CASSQDVGNTEAFF. Using reference TRBV3-1 and TRBJ1-1 for the parts outside the CDR3, the full variable domain is DTAVSQTPKYLVTQMGNDKSIKCEQNLGHDTMYWYKQDSKKFLKIMFSYNNKELIINETVPNRFSPKSPDKAHLNLHINSLELGDSAVYFCASSQDVGNTEAFFGQGTRLTVV.

With respect to this clonotype: Its ends do not fully match the called genes, so a read error is possible. V and J are TRBV7-2 and TRBJ1-4; D not resolved. Germline assignment: CDR1 SGHTA and CDR2 FQGNSA. The CDR3 has 14 residues. CDR3 protein: CASSLFPNNEKLFF. The CDR3 nucleotides read TGTGCCAGCAGCTTATTTCCCAATAATGAGAAACTGTTTTTT.

The chain joins TRBV5-1 to TRBJ2-5, with 13 positions matching TRBD2. Germline V gene lookup returns CDR1 SGHRS and CDR2 YFSETQ. This CDR3 has 15 amino acids. V lost 4 bases to trimming and J lost 3 bases; unmatched junction nucleotides: 3. The CDR3, as DNA: TGCGCCAGCAGCGTGGGACTAGCGGGGAAAGAGACCCAGTACTTC. It specifies CASSVGLAGKETQYF. Filled out from reference TRBV5-1 and TRBJ2-5, the complete variable domain reads KAGVTQTPRYLIKTRGQQVTLSCSPISGHRSVSWYQQTPGQGLQFLFEYFSETQRNKGNFPGRFSGRQFSNSRSEMNVSTLELGDSALYLCASSVGLAGKETQYFGPGTRLLVL.

In its sample, this clonotype was seen a few times. V and J are TRBV7-8 and TRBJ2-3, with D perhaps TRBD2 (6 bases). Per germline, CDR1 SGHVS and CDR2 FQNEAQ. The CDR3 contains 18 residues. V lost 5 bases and J 2 bases, leaving 23 bases between the germline ends. The CDR3 region is CASSEEGLELGVTDTQYF. As DNA, the CDR3 is TGTGCCAGCAGCGAGGAGGGCCTTGAGCTTGGGGTCACAGATACGCAGTATTTT. Variable domain in full (rest from reference TRBV7-8 and TRBJ2-3): GAGVSQSPRYKVAKRGQDVALRCDPISGHVSLFWYQQALGQGPEFLTYFQNEAQLDKSGLPSDRFFAERPEGSVSTLKIQRTQQEDSAVYLCASSEEGLELGVTDTQYFGPGTRLTVL.

J is TRBJ2-7 and V is TRBV5-1, with 7 positions matching TRBD1. Germline CDR1 is SGHRS and CDR2 is YFSETQ. This CDR3 comprises 15 residues. Unmatched junction bases numbered 6, after V lost 0 bases and J lost 3 bases. CDR3 DNA: TGCGCCAGCAGCTTGGCCGACAGGGACGTCTACGAGCAGTACTTC. Protein: CASSLADRDVYEQYF. The full variable domain, with the rest looked up from reference TRBV5-1 and TRBJ2-7, is KAGVTQTPRYLIKTRGQQVTLSCSPISGHRSVSWYQQTPGQGLQFLFEYFSETQRNKGNFPGRFSGRQFSNSRSEMNVSTLELGDSALYLCASSLADRDVYEQYFGPGTRLTVT.

This clonotype was picked up a small number of times. The CDR3 coding sequence is TGTGCCAGCAGCTTAGCGGGAGGGAGGGACGAGCAGTACTTC. Its translation: CASSLAGGRDEQYF. This chain connects TRBV7-9 to TRBJ2-7; 7 nucleotides match TRBD2. Trimming cost V 0 bases and J 5 bases; bases outside gene matches: 4. Germline assignment: CDR1 SEHNR and CDR2 FQNEAQ (reference sequence). This CDR3 contains 14 residues.

The rearrangement joins TRBV29-1 to TRBJ2-7; the match to TRBD1 covers 8 bases. The end of the DNA aligns better with TRBJ2-5, so the J call may be wrong. Germline V lookup: CDR1 SQVTM, CDR2 ANQGSEA. The CDR3 spans 15 residues. CDR3 in DNA: TGCAGCGTTGTAAGGCAGGGGGCGCGTACGGAGACCCAGTACTTC. It translates to CSVVRQGARTETQYF.

The rearrangement uses TRBV9 and TRBJ1-1; D gene uncertain. Germline V gene sequence: CDR1 SGDLS, CDR2 YYNGEE. The ends were cut back, 0 bases at V and 3 bases at J, with 9 bases in the middle. This CDR3 is built from 14 residues. CDR3 sequence reads: CASSVDTMDTEAFF. CDR3 bases: TGTGCCAGCAGCGTAGACACGATGGACACTGAAGCTTTCTTT. Variable domain in full (rest from reference TRBV9 and TRBJ1-1): DSGVTQTPKHLITATGQRVTLRCSPRSGDLSVYWYQQSLDQGLQFLIQYYNGEERAKGNILERFSAQQFPDLHSELNLSSLELGDSALYFCASSVDTMDTEAFFGQGTRLTVV.

The chain employs TRBV6-2 or TRBV6-3 and TRBJ2-2; D ambiguous. The V gene lost 6 bases and the J gene lost 5 bases, with 19 bases spanning the gap. The CDR3 runs to 16 residues. Germline V gene data show CDR1 as MNHEY and CDR2 as SVGEGT. The CDR3 DNA follows: TGTGCCAGCAGACCCTTCCCTCTATCAAGTACCGGGGAGCTGTTTTTT. This gives the protein CASRPFPLSSTGELFF.

This clonotype was found a few times. For the CDR3, the DNA is TGTGCCAGCAGCCAAGAGAAGCGCGATGGCTACACCTTC. Encoded protein: CASSQEKRDGYTF. This chain links TRBV4-2 with TRBJ1-2, with no clear D. The CDR3 spans 13 residues. The V and J ends lost 0 bases and 6 bases respectively, with 8 bases between them. CDR1 LGHNA and CDR2 YNFKEQ come from the germline V gene.

This clonotype was found a few times. The chain recombines TRBV20-1 with TRBJ2-7, with 9 bases that match TRBD1. With 1 base clipped from V and 1 base from J, the junction kept 2 bases outside the gene matches. The CDR3 has 14 residues. CDR1 and CDR2 (germline): DFQATT, SNEGSKA (reference sequence). The CDR3 protein is CSARVGTGSYEQYF. For the CDR3, the DNA is TGCAGTGCTAGAGTAGGGACAGGGTCCTACGAGCAGTACTTC.

The chain carries TRBV7-2 and TRBJ2-2; 9 positions match TRBD2. V lost 7 bases to trimming and J lost 4 bases; unmatched junction nucleotides: 4. The germline V gene has CDR1 SGHTA and CDR2 FQGNSA. The CDR3 runs to 14 residues. CDR3 nucleotides: TGTGCCAGCAACGTAGCGGGGGTCACCGGGGAGCTGTTTTTT. Its translation: CASNVAGVTGELFF.

Only a few counts were recorded for this clonotype. This chain links TRBV5-7 with TRBJ1-2, with a tentative D call TRBD1 (6 bases). TRBV5-7 is marked as an open reading frame, function uncertain. Trimming took 0 bases from V and 2 from J, leaving 14 bases between them. The CDR3 runs 16 residues. This CDR3 is CASSLARGRANYGYTF. CDR3 bases: TGTGCCAGCAGCTTGGCCCGGGGGCGCGCGAACTATGGCTACACCTTC.

The chain joins TRBV5-1 to TRBJ1-5; D possibly corresponds to TRBD1 (5 bases). The CDR3 contains 16 residues. Germline CDR1 reads SGHRS; CDR2 reads YFSETQ. V dropped 3 bases and J dropped 2 bases, with 15 bases sitting between them. CDR3: CASSSGSGDGNQPQHF. Written as DNA, the CDR3 is TGCGCCAGCAGCTCCGGGTCGGGGGATGGCAATCAGCCCCAGCATTTT.

CDR3 in amino acids: CASSQAGAGPQETQYF. Written as DNA, the CDR3 is TGTGCCAGCAGCCAGGCAGGGGCAGGGCCTCAAGAGACCCAGTACTTC. V is TRBV7-7 and J is TRBJ2-5, with a possible D match to TRBD1 (6 bases). The germline V gene has CDR1 SSHAT and CDR2 FNYEAQ (reference sequence). CDR3 size: 16 residues. V dropped 5 bases and J dropped 2 bases, with 18 bases sitting between them.

A few counts support this clonotype. This sequence joins TRBV7-8 and TRBJ2-3; D is unresolved. The germline gives CDR1 SGHVS, CDR2 FQNEAQ. The CDR3 is 11 residues long. V lost 1 base to trimming and J lost 8 bases, with 4 bases between them. For the CDR3, the DNA is TGTGCCAGCAGCTTAGTTCTTACGCAGTATTTT. Translating gives CASSLVLTQYF.

This clonotype was counted a single time. Sequence at one end of the junction differs from germline and may be a read error. The chain joins TRBV2 to TRBJ2-5; D could derive from TRBD1 or TRBD2 (5 bases each). In germline, CDR1 is SNHLY, CDR2 FYNNEI. CDR3 length equals 14 residues. CDR3 DNA: TGTGCCGGCAGCGTGGGACCGCGGACCGAGACCCAGTACTTC. Its protein is CAGSVGPRTETQYF.

V is TRBV5-1 and J is TRBJ2-3; weak D call: TRBD1 (5 bases). V shed 7 bases and J shed 5 bases, with 11 bases lying between them. This CDR3 contains 12 residues. Germline CDR1 and CDR2: SGHRS and YFSETQ. CDR3 nucleotide sequence: TGCGCCAGCGCTCAGGGTGAAGATACGCAGTATTTT. Its translation: CASAQGEDTQYF. Drawing the rest from reference TRBV5-1 and TRBJ2-3, the complete variable domain is KAGVTQTPRYLIKTRGQQVTLSCSPISGHRSVSWYQQTPGQGLQFLFEYFSETQRNKGNFPGRFSGRQFSNSRSEMNVSTLELGDSALYLCASAQGEDTQYFGPGTRLTVL.

The genes are TRBV7-2 and TRBJ2-1, with D possibly matching TRBD2 (7 bases). CDR3 length: 15 amino acids. V was pared by 0 bases and J by 6 bases, with 12 bases between. Germline CDR1 SGHTA, CDR2 FQGNSA. The DNA for the CDR3 is TGTGCCAGCAGCTTAGCGGGGGGGGCTCGCAATGAGCAGTTCTTC. It translates to CASSLAGGARNEQFF.

This chain links TRBV10-3 with TRBJ2-5; D perhaps matches TRBD1 (5 bases). The V gene lost 3 bases and the J gene lost 1 base, with 6 bases spanning the gap. The CDR3 runs to 13 residues. Germline values: CDR1 ENHRY, CDR2 SYGVKD. Here the CDR3 reads CAISDGAQETQYF. As DNA, the CDR3 is TGTGCCATCAGTGATGGGGCCCAAGAGACCCAGTACTTC.

This clonotype has at least ten counts. Mismatch with germline at one junction end may stem from a read error. V is TRBV20-1 and J is TRBJ2-7, with D unclear. The CDR3 length is 14 residues. Looked up from germline, CDR1 is DFQATT and CDR2 is SNEGSKA (reference sequence). The CDR3 loop reads CSARDSVSSYEQYF. DNA for the CDR3: TGCAGTGCGAGAGATTCTGTGAGCTCCTACGAGCAGTACTTC.

V gene TRBV4-2 combines with J gene TRBJ1-4, with D maybe TRBD1 (5 bases). Per germline, CDR1 LGHNA and CDR2 YNFKEQ. The CDR3 runs 14 residues. V lost 1 base and J lost 6, with 9 bases in between. Here the CDR3 reads CASSQGQSDEKLFF. CDR3 nucleotide sequence: TGTGCCAGCAGCCAAGGACAGAGTGATGAAAAACTGTTTTTT.

The V and J genes are TRBV20-1 and TRBJ2-7, with TRBD1 matching 7 bases. V shed 3 bases and J 2 bases; nucleotides not matched to a gene: 7. This CDR3 is 14 amino acids long. Germline assignment: CDR1 DFQATT and CDR2 SNEGSKA (reference sequence). The DNA for the CDR3 is TGCAGTGCTAGCAGGGGGACAGTTACCTACGAGCAGTACTTC. This gives the protein CSASRGTVTYEQYF.

This clonotype has a handful of counts. The gene calls are TRBV9 and TRBJ2-3; TRBD1 aligns across 9 bases. CDR1 is SGDLS, CDR2 YYNGEE, per germline. After removal of 4 bases from V and 1 base from J, the junction contained 4 bases not matched to a gene. This CDR3 has 15 residues. For the CDR3, the DNA is TGTGCCAGCAGCTTTAGGACAGGGGGCACAGATACGCAGTATTTT. It specifies CASSFRTGGTDTQYF.

This sequence joins TRBV20-1 and TRBJ2-7; TRBD1 agrees at 8 bases. With V trimmed by 3 bases and J by 6 bases, 13 bases remained unmatched. CDR1 and CDR2 from the germline V gene are DFQATT and SNEGSKA (reference sequence). The CDR3 spans 15 residues. CDR3 sequence reads: CSASGQGNVVFEQYF. The DNA for the CDR3 is TGCAGTGCTAGTGGACAGGGCAATGTCGTATTCGAGCAGTACTTC.

A single count supports this clonotype. This may arise from a read error, as a much more abundant clone is one base away. The J gene is TRBJ2-1, the V gene TRBV20-1; the D gene is possibly TRBD2 (6 bases). The J call may be in error: the DNA end matches TRBJ2-7 better. CDR3 length: 15 amino acids. Germline loops: CDR1 DFQATT, CDR2 SNEGSKA (reference sequence). CDR3 sequence: CSAPQLAAAYNEQYF. The CDR3 DNA sequence: TGCAGTGCTCCACAACTAGCCGCCGCCTACAATGAGCAGTACTTC.